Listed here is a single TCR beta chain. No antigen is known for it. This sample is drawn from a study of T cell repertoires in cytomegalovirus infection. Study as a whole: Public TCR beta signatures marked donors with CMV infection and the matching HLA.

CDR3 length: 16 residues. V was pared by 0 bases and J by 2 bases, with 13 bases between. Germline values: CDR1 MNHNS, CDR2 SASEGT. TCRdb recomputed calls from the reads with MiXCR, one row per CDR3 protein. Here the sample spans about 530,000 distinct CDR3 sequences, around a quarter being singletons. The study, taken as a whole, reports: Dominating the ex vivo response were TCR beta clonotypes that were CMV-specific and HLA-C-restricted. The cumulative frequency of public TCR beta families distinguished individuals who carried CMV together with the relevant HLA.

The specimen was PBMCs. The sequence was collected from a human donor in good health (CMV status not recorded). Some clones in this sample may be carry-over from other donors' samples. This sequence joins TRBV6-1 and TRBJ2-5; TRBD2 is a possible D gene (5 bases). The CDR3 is CASSEAVGRGQETQYF. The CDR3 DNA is TGTGCCAGCAGTGAAGCAGTAGGACGGGGTCAAGAGACCCAGTACTTC.